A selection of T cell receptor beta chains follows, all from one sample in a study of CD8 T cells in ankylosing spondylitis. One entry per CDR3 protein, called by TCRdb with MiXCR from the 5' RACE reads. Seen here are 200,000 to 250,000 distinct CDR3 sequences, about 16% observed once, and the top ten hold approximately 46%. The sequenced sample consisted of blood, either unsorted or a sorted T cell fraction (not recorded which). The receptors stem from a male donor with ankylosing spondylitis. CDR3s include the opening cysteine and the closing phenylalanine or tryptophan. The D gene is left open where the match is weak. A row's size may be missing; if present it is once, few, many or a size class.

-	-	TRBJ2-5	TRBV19	TGTGCCAGTAGGCCGAATACCCAGGGGACCCAGTACTTC	CASRPNTQGTQYF
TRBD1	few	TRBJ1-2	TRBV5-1	TGCGCCAGCAGCGGACAGGGAAACTATGGCTACACCTTC	CASSGQGNYGYTF
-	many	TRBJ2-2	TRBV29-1	TGCAGCGTTGAAGATTACAACACCGGGGAGCTGTTTTTT	CSVEDYNTGELFF
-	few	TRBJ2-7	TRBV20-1	TGCAGTGCTAGAGATATTAGGGGGTTGGGGGAGCAGTACTTC	CSARDIRGLGEQYF
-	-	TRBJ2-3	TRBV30	TGTGCCTGGAACGGGGGCATGATGACAGATACGCAGTATTTT	CAWNGGMMTDTQYF
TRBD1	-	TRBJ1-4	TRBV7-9	TGTGCCAGCAGCTTAGCGGGACAGGGTGGTGAAAAACTGTTTTTT	CASSLAGQGGEKLFF
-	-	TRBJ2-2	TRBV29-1	TGCAGCGTGAAACTAGACACCGGGGAGCTGTTTTTT	CSVKLDTGELFF
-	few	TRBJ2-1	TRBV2	TGTGCCAGCAGTGATGGGATTGCTAGCCACAATGAGCAGTTCTTC	CASSDGIASHNEQFF
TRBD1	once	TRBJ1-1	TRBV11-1	TGTGCCAGCAGCTTAATTGACAGGGCAGTTGAAGCTTTCTTT	CASSLIDRAVEAFF
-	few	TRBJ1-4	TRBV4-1	TGCGCCAGCAGCCAAGAGTACAGGGTTTTCGAAAAACTGTTTTTT	CASSQEYRVFEKLFF
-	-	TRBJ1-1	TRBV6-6	TGTGCCAGCAAACAGGGTTCCACTGAAGCTTTCTTT	CASKQGSTEAFF
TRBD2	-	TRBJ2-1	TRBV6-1	TGTGCCAGCAGTGATAACGTAGCGGGGGGTTACAATGAGCAGTTCTTC	CASSDNVAGGYNEQFF
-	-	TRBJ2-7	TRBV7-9	TGTGCCAGCAGCTTAGAGTACGGAGCCGGCGAGCAGTACTTC	CASSLEYGAGEQYF
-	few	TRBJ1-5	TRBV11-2	TGTGCCAGCAGCGCCGGCGGACAGAATAATCAGCCCCAGCATTTT	CASSAGGQNNQPQHF
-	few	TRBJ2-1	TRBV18	TGTGCCAGCTCACCTTCGACCGATGAGCAGTTCTTC	CASSPSTDEQFF
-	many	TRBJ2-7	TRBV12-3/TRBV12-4	TGTGCCAGCAGTTTAGTACACGCCTGGGAGCAGTACTTC	CASSLVHAWEQYF
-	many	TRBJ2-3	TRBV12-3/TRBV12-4	TGTGCCAGCAGTTTGTTGGGGGATACGCAGTATTTT	CASSLLGDTQYF
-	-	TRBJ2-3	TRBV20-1	TGCAGTGCCAACACGCAGGAGGAGGTCTTCGGTACGCAGTATTTT	CSANTQEEVFGTQYF
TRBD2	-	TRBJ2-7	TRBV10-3	TGTGCCATCCGTCGGGAGGGGCCATACTACGAGCAGTACTTC	CAIRREGPYYEQYF
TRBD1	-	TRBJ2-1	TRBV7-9	TGTGCCAGCAGCTTTTCCGGGACAGGGCCCCTCAATGAGCAGTTCTTC	CASSFSGTGPLNEQFF
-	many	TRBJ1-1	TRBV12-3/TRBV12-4	TGTGCCAGCAGTTTAGGGGGGCGCACTGAAGCTTTCTTT	CASSLGGRTEAFF
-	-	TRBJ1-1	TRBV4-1	TGCGCCAGCAGCCCAATCGAGGTCTCTGCGGAGACTGAAGCTTTCTTT	CASSPIEVSAETEAFF
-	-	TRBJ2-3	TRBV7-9	TGTGCCAGCAGCCCCTGGCGAGGGGGCACAGATACGCAGTATTTT	CASSPWRGGTDTQYF
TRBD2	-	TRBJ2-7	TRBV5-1	TGCGCCAGCAGCCCCGGACTAGCGGGAAAAGGGGCCTACGAGCAGTACTTC	CASSPGLAGKGAYEQYF
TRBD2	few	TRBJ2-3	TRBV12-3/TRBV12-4	TGTGCCAGCAGTCCGGGACTAGCGGGAGAGGGTCCAAGAGATACGCAGTATTTT	CASSPGLAGEGPRDTQYF
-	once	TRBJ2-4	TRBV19	TGTGCCAGTACCCCACCCGACGAATACATTCAGTACTTC	CASTPPDEYIQYF
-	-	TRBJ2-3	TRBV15	TGTGCCACCAGCAACCTGAGCATAATTTCAGATACGCAGTATTTT	CATSNLSIISDTQYF
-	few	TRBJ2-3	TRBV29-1	TGCAGCGTTCGAGGGGGAACCACAGATACGCAGTATTTT	CSVRGGTTDTQYF
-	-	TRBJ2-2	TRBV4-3	TGCGCCAGCAGCCAATTTGGCACCGGGGAGCTGTTTTTT	CASSQFGTGELFF
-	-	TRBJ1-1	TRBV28	TGTGCCAGCAGTTTGAGAACAGGATTGAACACTGAAGCTTTCTTT	CASSLRTGLNTEAFF
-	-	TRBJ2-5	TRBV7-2	TGTGCCAGCAGCTTAGCGAGGTCTAGGGGGGGAGTAGAGACCCAGTACTTC	CASSLARSRGGVETQYF
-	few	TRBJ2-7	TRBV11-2	TGTGCCAGCAGCCAGGGGGGGGGCAACTACGAGCAGTACTTC	CASSQGGGNYEQYF
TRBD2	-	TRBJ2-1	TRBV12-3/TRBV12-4	TGTGCCAGCACGTTAGCGGGCACCTACAATGAGCAGTTCTTC	CASTLAGTYNEQFF
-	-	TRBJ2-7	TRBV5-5	TGTGCCAGCAGCGCGATAGAGGCGACCTACGAGCAGTACTTC	CASSAIEATYEQYF
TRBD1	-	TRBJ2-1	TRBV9	TGTGCCAGCAGCGGCCGGGACAGGGGGTCCTACAATGAGCAGTTCTTC	CASSGRDRGSYNEQFF
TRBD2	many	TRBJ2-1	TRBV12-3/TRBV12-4	TGTGCCAGCAGTTTGTGGGCGGGAGAGGGTGAGCAGTTCTTC	CASSLWAGEGEQFF
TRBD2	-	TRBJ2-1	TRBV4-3	TGCGCCAGCAGCCAAGCGCCGGGAGGGAATAACAATGAGCAGTTCTTC	CASSQAPGGNNNEQFF
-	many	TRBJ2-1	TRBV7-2	TGTGCCAGCAGCAACGGACTTCCATACGAGCAGTTCTTC	CASSNGLPYEQFF
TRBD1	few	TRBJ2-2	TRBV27	TGTGCCAGCACTCCGAGCCCGACAGGGTACACCGGGGAGCTGTTTTTT	CASTPSPTGYTGELFF
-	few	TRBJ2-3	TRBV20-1	TGCAGTGCTAGAGATCCCACCAACCTTCTCACAGATACGCAGTATTTT	CSARDPTNLLTDTQYF
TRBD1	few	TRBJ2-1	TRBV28	TGTGCCAGCACAGGGACCTCCGGGACAGGCGATTTTAGCTCCTACAATGAGCAGTTCTTC	CASTGTSGTGDFSSYNEQFF
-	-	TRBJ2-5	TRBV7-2	TGTGCCAGCAGCTTAGGGGGGCTTCAAGAGACCCAGTACTTC	CASSLGGLQETQYF
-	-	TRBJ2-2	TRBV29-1	TGCAGCGTTGTTACGAACACCGGGGAGCTGTTTTTT	CSVVTNTGELFF
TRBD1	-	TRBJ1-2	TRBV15	TGTGCCACCACCACGACTCAGACAGGGCATTATGGCTACACCTTC	CATTTTQTGHYGYTF
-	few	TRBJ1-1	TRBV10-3	TGTGCCATCAGTGAGTCAGGGGAAGAAGCTTTCTTT	CAISESGEEAFF
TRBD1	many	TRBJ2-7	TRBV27	TGTGCCAGCAGTTCGGGACAGGGGCCCTACGAGCAGTACTTC	CASSSGQGPYEQYF
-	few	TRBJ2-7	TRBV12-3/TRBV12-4	TGTGCCAGCAGTCCCACTGCTCGCGAGCAGTACTTC	CASSPTAREQYF
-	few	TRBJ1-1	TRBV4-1	TGCGCCAGCAGCCAAGATGTATCGGGAAAGCTAGGGAACACTGAAGCTTTCTTT	CASSQDVSGKLGNTEAFF
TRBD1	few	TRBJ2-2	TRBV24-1	TGTGCCACCAGTGGTCCCGGGACAGGGTGGAACACCGGGGAGCTGTTTTTT	CATSGPGTGWNTGELFF
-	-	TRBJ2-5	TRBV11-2	TGTGCCAGCAGCTTAGAAAACCCCTCGGGGCGGGCCCCACAAGAGACCCAGTACTTC	CASSLENPSGRAPQETQYF
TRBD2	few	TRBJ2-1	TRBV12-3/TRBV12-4	TGTGCCAGCAGTTCGGGACTAGCGACTTACAATGAGCAGTTCTTC	CASSSGLATYNEQFF
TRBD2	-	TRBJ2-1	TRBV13	TGTGCCACCCAAACTTATGTTCGAGCTAGCGGGGGGGCCGATGAGCAGTTCTTC	CATQTYVRASGGADEQFF
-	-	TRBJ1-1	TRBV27	TGTGCCAGCATTGGGAACACTGAAGCTTTCTTT	CASIGNTEAFF
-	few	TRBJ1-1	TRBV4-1	TGCGCCAGCAGCCAAGGGGGGGGGGAAGCTTTCTTT	CASSQGGGEAFF
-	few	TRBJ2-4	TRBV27	TGTGCCAGCAGTACATGGACAGAAAACATTCAGTACTTC	CASSTWTENIQYF